Each of the 3 T cell receptor beta chains below was sequenced from the same sample in a study of blood T cell repertoires in COVID-19. Assay: immunoSEQ multiplex PCR; the TCRdb copy retains only in-frame clones and omits some. The data contain 75,000 to 90,000 clones, 86% of them seen just once; the ten biggest clones take up 7% to 9%. Input material: peripheral blood. These receptors were collected from a man aged 45 to 65 with active COVID-19.

V gene TRBV27 combines with J gene TRBJ1-6; TRBD1 matches at 8 bases. This CDR3 region has 17 residues. Germline CDR1 is MNHEY and CDR2 is SMNVEV (reference sequence). After removal of 4 bases from V and 0 bases from J, the junction contained 5 bases not matched to a gene. CDR3 region: CASSSWTGSSYNSPLHF. CDR3 DNA: TGTGCCAGCAGTTCTTGGACAGGGAGCTCCTATAATTCACCCCTCCACTTT.

The V and J genes are TRBV6-5 and TRBJ2-1; D might be TRBD2 (5 bases). The V end was cut by 6 bases, the J end by 9 bases, with 18 bases between. Germline values: CDR1 MNHEY, CDR2 SVGAGI. CDR3 length: 14 residues. The CDR3 bases are TGTGCCAGCAGCTCGAAACCCGGGGTTGCTGAGCAGTTCTTC. This codes for CASSSKPGVAEQFF.

The chain recombines TRBV11-1 with TRBJ1-1; the match to TRBD1 covers 10 bases. The CDR3 consists of 15 residues. From germline, CDR1 is SGHAT and CDR2 FQDESV (reference sequence). V shed 2 bases and J 8 bases; nucleotides not matched to a gene: 8. The CDR3 coding sequence is TGTGCCAGCAGCTTACGGCTAGGGACAGGGGTCGAAGCTTTCTTT. Translation: CASSLRLGTGVEAFF.